This T cell receptor beta chain was recorded in a study of cytomegalovirus exposure and HLA in healthy donors. Study overall: Early released data comprised tens of millions of unique TCRs from HLA-typed donors. Study outcomes and limitations: Being productive about 87% or about 30% of the time was typical of most TCR beta V segments in an earlier analysis.

PCR was performed using 60 Vbeta and 13 Jbeta primers. Profiled with immunoSEQ multiplex PCR; TCRdb holds only in-frame clones, not every one. The sample yields about 170,000 clones, approximately 84% seen once. This clone was observed a handful of times. What it binds is unknown. The length of the CDR3 is 14 residues. V gave up 4 bases and J gave up 0 bases, with 10 bases separating them. Germline loops: CDR1 SGHNT, CDR2 YYREEE (reference sequence). The sequenced sample consisted of PBMCs. The receptor comes from a man aged 18 to 30 in good health and CMV-seropositive. The chain combines TRBV5-4 with TRBJ2-5; D may be TRBD1 (6 bases). CDR3 DNA sequence: TGTGCCAGCAGCATAGACAGGTACCAAGAGACCCAGTACTTC. This sequence encodes CASSIDRYQETQYF.